This is a list of T cell receptor beta chains from one sample in a study of response to subunit inactivated influenza vaccine. Using its own MiXCR run on the RT-PCR reads, TCRdb lists one record per CDR3 protein. The data show 610,000 or so distinct CDR3 sequences, with 12% to 15% seen just once and over 8.5% held by the top ten. The sample consisted of PBMCs from blood, taken roughly 13 days after vaccination. The source is a middle-aged man who received an inactivated influenza vaccine. Both conserved end residues are part of each CDR3. Fields, in order: J gene, V gene, D gene, clone size, CDR3 protein, CDR3 DNA. The D gene is left open where the match is weak. Size values are once, few and many counts, or a class for expanded clones, and some rows have none.

>TRBJ2-5|TRBV7-2|TRBD2|NA
CASSLVASGMGETQYF
TGTGCCAGCAGCTTAGTGGCTAGCGGAATGGGAGAGACCCAGTACTTC
>TRBJ1-1|TRBV11-3|TRBD1|many
CASSQGGTEAFF
TGTGCCAGCAGCCAGGGGGGGACAGAAGCTTTCTTT
>TRBJ1-2|TRBV28|TRBD1|NA
CASSKIGTAYGYTF
TGTGCCAGCAGTAAAATCGGGACAGCCTATGGCTACACCTTC
>TRBJ2-5|TRBV7-9|NA|NA
CASSLRGSWETQYF
TGTGCCAGCAGCTTAAGGGGCTCGTGGGAGACCCAGTACTTC
>TRBJ2-1|TRBV9|NA|many
CASSPTGSSYNEQFF
TGTGCCAGCAGCCCCACCGGGTCTTCCTACAATGAGCAGTTCTTC
>TRBJ2-2|TRBV6-2/TRBV6-3|TRBD1|NA
CASSRGQGAAGELFF
TGTGCCAGCAGCCGAGGACAGGGGGCGGCCGGGGAGCTGTTTTTT
>TRBJ2-7|TRBV28|NA|few
CGAGDPYEQYF
TGTGGAGCAGGGGACCCCTACGAGCAGTACTTC
>TRBJ2-1|TRBV7-9|TRBD2|NA
CASSLAGLGLDEQFF
TGTGCCAGCAGCTTAGCGGGACTAGGTCTCGATGAGCAGTTCTTC
>TRBJ1-1|TRBV7-9|NA|few
CASSHGDPNTEAFF
TGTGCCAGCAGCCATGGGGACCCGAACACTGAAGCTTTCTTT
>TRBJ1-2|TRBV5-1|TRBD1|NA
CASSRTLTGATNYGYTF
TGCGCCAGCAGCCGTACTCTTACAGGGGCAACTAACTATGGCTACACCTTC
>TRBJ1-2|TRBV5-6|NA|many
CASSLAERRYGYTF
TGTGCCAGCAGCTTGGCCGAACGGAGGTATGGCTACACCTTC
>TRBJ2-3|TRBV20-1|NA|NA
CSASGGNTDTQYF
TGCAGTGCTAGTGGCGGGAACACAGATACGCAGTATTTT
>TRBJ2-1|TRBV11-2|NA|NA
CASSLVHSPTQGYYNEQFF
TGTGCCAGCAGCTTAGTCCATTCTCCGACTCAGGGCTACTACAATGAGCAGTTCTTC
>TRBJ1-6|TRBV7-2|NA|NA
CASRTGLHSLHF
TGTGCCAGCAGAACTGGCCTTCATTCCCTCCACTTT
>TRBJ2-2|TRBV3-1|NA|NA
CASSPQASPNTGELFF
TGTGCCAGCAGCCCTCAGGCCAGTCCGAACACCGGGGAGCTGTTTTTT
>TRBJ2-3|TRBV6-5|NA|NA
CASSYSNLGVGTDTQYF
TGTGCCAGCAGTTACTCGAACCTGGGTGTTGGGACAGATACGCAGTATTTT
>TRBJ1-6|TRBV4-3|NA|many
CASSQRSDGNSPLHF
TGCGCCAGCAGCCAACGCAGTGACGGGAATTCACCCCTCCACTTT
>TRBJ2-5|TRBV20-1|TRBD1|NA
CSARETGVETQYF
TGCAGTGCTAGAGAGACAGGGGTAGAGACCCAGTACTTC
>TRBJ2-1|TRBV29-1|TRBD1|NA
CSVDKDRGIKQFF
TGCAGCGTTGATAAGGACAGGGGTATCAAGCAGTTCTTC
>TRBJ2-5|TRBV5-1|NA|NA
CASSLGQQKETQYF
TGCGCCAGCAGCTTAGGACAGCAGAAAGAGACCCAGTACTTC
>TRBJ1-2|TRBV20-1|NA|NA
CSARVAGDYGYTF
TGCAGTGCTAGAGTGGCAGGGGACTATGGCTACACCTTC
>TRBJ2-3|TRBV20-1|NA|NA
CSGLREDTQYF
TGCAGTGGTTTGCGGGAAGATACGCAGTATTTT
>TRBJ2-5|TRBV4-1|NA|few
CASSQAPEETQYF
TGCGCCAGCAGCCAAGCCCCAGAGGAGACCCAGTACTTC
>TRBJ2-7|TRBV20-1|NA|few
CSALGQSAVGF
TGCAGTGCCTTAGGTCAGTCTGCAGTAGGCTTC
>TRBJ2-1|TRBV12-5|NA|NA
CASGLVLRYNEQFF
TGTGCTAGTGGTTTGGTCTTAAGGTACAATGAGCAGTTCTTC
>TRBJ1-1|TRBV7-2|NA|NA
CASSPATANTEAFF
TGTGCCAGCAGCCCCGCGACAGCAAACACTGAAGCTTTCTTT
>TRBJ1-6|TRBV4-2|TRBD1|many
CASSQEDGRGRTGGYNSPLHF
TGTGCCAGCAGCCAAGAAGACGGGCGCGGTAGGACAGGGGGATATAATTCACCCCTCCACTTT
>TRBJ1-2|TRBV10-3|TRBD1|NA
CAISKTGYSDYGYTF
TGTGCCATCAGTAAGACAGGGTACAGTGACTATGGCTACACCTTC
>TRBJ1-2|TRBV6-1|NA|few
CASSEVGRGIYGYTF
TGTGCCAGCAGTGAAGTCGGTAGAGGGATCTATGGCTACACCTTC
>TRBJ2-7|TRBV20-1|TRBD1|many
CSAPDRDGYEQYF
TGCAGTGCTCCGGACAGGGACGGCTACGAGCAGTACTTC
>TRBJ2-2|TRBV20-1|NA|NA
CSAREGGYGELFF
TGCAGTGCTAGAGAGGGCGGGTACGGGGAGCTGTTTTTT
>TRBJ2-3|TRBV29-1|TRBD2|few
CSVQTSGSKNTQYF
TGCAGCGTCCAGACTAGCGGGAGTAAGAATACGCAGTATTTT
>TRBJ2-1|TRBV3-1|NA|NA
CASSPRITGLGNEQFF
TGTGCCAGCAGCCCCAGGATTACGGGATTAGGCAATGAGCAGTTCTTC
>TRBJ2-1|TRBV15|NA|NA
CATSRDPGTYNEQFF
TGTGCCACCAGCAGAGATCCAGGGACCTACAATGAGCAGTTCTTC
>TRBJ2-2|TRBV24-1|NA|many
CATSDLGGTGELFF
TGTGCCACCAGTGATCTAGGAGGGACCGGGGAGCTGTTTTTT
>TRBJ2-7|TRBV10-2|NA|few
CASTGRGPAYEQYF
TGCGCCAGCACGGGCCGGGGCCCAGCCTACGAGCAGTACTTC
>TRBJ2-5|TRBV18|NA|few
CASSPPKGLQETQYF
TGTGCCAGCTCACCACCCAAAGGGCTGCAAGAGACCCAGTACTTC
>TRBJ1-4|TRBV7-9|NA|few
CASTLSAPDEKLFF
TGTGCCAGCACCCTGTCGGCTCCTGATGAAAAACTGTTTTTT
>TRBJ2-1|TRBV20-1|TRBD1|NA
CSARVGTGGFIYNEQFF
TGCAGTGCTAGAGTAGGGACAGGGGGTTTCATCTACAATGAGCAGTTCTTC
>TRBJ2-7|TRBV18|TRBD1|NA
CASSPGGTGNSEQYF
TGTGCCAGCTCCCCGGGTGGGACAGGGAATAGCGAGCAGTACTTC
>TRBJ2-7|TRBV5-1|TRBD2|many
CASSYRTSGAHPYYEQYF
TGCGCCAGCAGCTACCGGACTAGCGGGGCCCACCCCTACTACGAGCAGTACTTC
>TRBJ2-1|TRBV9|NA|few
CASSVVGVHNEQFF
TGTGCCAGCAGCGTAGTTGGGGTCCACAATGAGCAGTTCTTC
>TRBJ1-5|TRBV28|NA|NA
CASSLSEGGRPQHF
TGTGCCAGCAGTTTATCGGAAGGGGGACGGCCCCAGCATTTT
>TRBJ2-6|TRBV20-1|TRBD1|NA
CSATDRAGANVLTF
TGCAGTGCTACCGACAGGGCAGGGGCCAACGTCCTGACTTTC
>TRBJ1-2|TRBV9|NA|many
CASSVEGRSLDGYTF
TGTGCCAGCAGCGTAGAGGGACGGAGCCTGGATGGCTACACCTTC
>TRBJ1-5|TRBV30|NA|few
CAWSVGRPSNQPQHF
TGTGCCTGGAGTGTCGGCCGACCTAGCAATCAGCCCCAGCATTTT
>TRBJ2-3|TRBV4-3|TRBD2|many
CASSQDLIAGRQYF
TGCGCCAGCAGCCAAGACTTAATAGCGGGGAGGCAGTATTTT
>TRBJ1-5|TRBV20-1|TRBD1|few
CSARGQGENQPQHF
TGCAGTGCTAGGGGACAGGGCGAGAATCAGCCCCAGCATTTT
>TRBJ2-3|TRBV30|NA|NA
CAWSVTGGLRTDTQYF
TGTGCCTGGAGTGTAACCGGCGGCCTCAGGACAGATACGCAGTATTTT
>TRBJ2-1|TRBV2|TRBD2|many
CASPKVGRDEQFF
TGTGCCAGCCCCAAGGTGGGGAGGGATGAGCAGTTCTTC
>TRBJ2-3|TRBV18|NA|NA
CASSPSSYTDTQYF
TGTGCCAGCTCACCCTCCTCATACACAGATACGCAGTATTTT
>TRBJ1-2|TRBV29-1|NA|few
CSVRTGGGQWYGYTF
TGCAGCGTTAGAACCGGGGGGGGGCAATGGTATGGCTACACCTTC
>TRBJ2-4|TRBV20-1|NA|few
CSAGRGAKNIQYF
TGCAGTGCTGGGAGGGGGGCCAAAAACATTCAGTACTTC
>TRBJ2-1|TRBV11-2|NA|few
CASSLAQLGYNEQFF
TGTGCCAGCAGCTTAGCCCAGCTGGGGTACAATGAGCAGTTCTTC
>TRBJ2-1|TRBV10-3|TRBD2|few
CAISEGTSGRASLLDSYNEQFF
TGTGCCATCAGTGAAGGGACTAGCGGGAGGGCCTCTCTGCTCGACTCCTACAATGAGCAGTTCTTC
>TRBJ1-5|TRBV20-1|TRBD1|few
CSAKQGNSNQPQHF
TGCAGTGCTAAACAGGGGAATAGCAATCAGCCCCAGCATTTT
>TRBJ2-1|TRBV3-1|TRBD2|few
CASSRSGGARNEQFF
TGTGCCAGCAGCCGCAGCGGGGGGGCTAGGAATGAGCAGTTCTTC